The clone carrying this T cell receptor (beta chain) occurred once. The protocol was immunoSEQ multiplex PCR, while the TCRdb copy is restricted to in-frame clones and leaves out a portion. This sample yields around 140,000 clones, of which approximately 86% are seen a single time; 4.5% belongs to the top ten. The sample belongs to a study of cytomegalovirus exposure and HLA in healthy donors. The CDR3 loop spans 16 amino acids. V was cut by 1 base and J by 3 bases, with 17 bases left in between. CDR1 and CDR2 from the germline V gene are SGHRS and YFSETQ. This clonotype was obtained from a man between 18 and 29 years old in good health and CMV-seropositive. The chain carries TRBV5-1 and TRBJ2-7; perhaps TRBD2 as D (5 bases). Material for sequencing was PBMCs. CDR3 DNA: TGCGCCAGCAGCTTGACGACAACCAACGCGGGCTACGAGCAGTACTTC. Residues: CASSLTTTNAGYEQYF.